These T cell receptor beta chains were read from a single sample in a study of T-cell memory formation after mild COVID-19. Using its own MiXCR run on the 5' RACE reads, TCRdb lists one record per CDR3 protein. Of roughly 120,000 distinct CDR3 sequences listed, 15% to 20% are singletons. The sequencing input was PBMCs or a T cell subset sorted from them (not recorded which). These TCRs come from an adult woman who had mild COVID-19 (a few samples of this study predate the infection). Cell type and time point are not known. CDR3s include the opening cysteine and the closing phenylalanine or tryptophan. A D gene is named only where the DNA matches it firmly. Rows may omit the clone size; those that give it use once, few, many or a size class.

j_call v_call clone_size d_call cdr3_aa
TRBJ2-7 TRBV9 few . CASSTGGGSYEQYF
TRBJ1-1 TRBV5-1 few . CASSLEVGTEAFF
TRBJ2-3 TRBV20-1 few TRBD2 CSSTIGTSGIERWTDTQYF
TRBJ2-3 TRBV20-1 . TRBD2 CSARTSGRALLADTQYF
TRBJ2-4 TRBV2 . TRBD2 CASRAGGSKNIQYF
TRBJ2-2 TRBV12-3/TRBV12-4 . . CASSRGSSTGELFF
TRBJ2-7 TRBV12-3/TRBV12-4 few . CASSWDPIYEQYF
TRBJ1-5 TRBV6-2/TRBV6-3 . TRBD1 CASSEDRIWAPQHF
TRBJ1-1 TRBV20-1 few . CSGLGERTEAFF
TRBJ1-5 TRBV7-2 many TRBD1 CASSGGQAQPQHF
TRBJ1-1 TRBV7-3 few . CASSADSLTEAFF
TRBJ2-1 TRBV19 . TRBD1 CASRQGVSYNEQFF
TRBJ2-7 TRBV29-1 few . CSVEGGQGYSYEQYF
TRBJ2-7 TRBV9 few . CASSSQAGSLGDEQYF
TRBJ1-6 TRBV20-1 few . CSARSPRWYSPLHF
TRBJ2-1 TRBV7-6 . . CASSLDSHPYNEQFF
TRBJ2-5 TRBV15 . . CATSRGVAEQETQYF
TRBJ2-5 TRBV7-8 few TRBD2 CAGGTSGGETQYF
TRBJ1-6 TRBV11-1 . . CASSYDGGGRSPLHF
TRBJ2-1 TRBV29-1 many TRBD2 CSVGGPLAGAAYNEQFF
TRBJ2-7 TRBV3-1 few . CASSAQLSTAPSYEQYF
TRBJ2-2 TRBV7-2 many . CASSLTPLRGPFANTGELFF